This TCR beta chain stems from a study of blood T cell repertoires in COVID-19 (dated by TCRdb to 2020 to 2021). Describing the broader study: Samples covering the acute and convalescent phases of COVID-19 were provided by collaborators in the United States, Italy and Spain. Subjects who had been exposed to COVID-19, were actively infected with it, or had recovered from it provided the deeply sampled blood TCRbeta repertoires that made up the dataset. Where available, HLA class I and class II types were obtained from metadata supplied by the sample provider rather than from assay-based typing. The prospective study material was composed of cDNA or gDNA derived from T cells, B-cell-depleted T cells, or PBMCs. The samples were drawn from the first 160 participants of the ongoing ImmuneRACE study and from over a thousand subjects provided by 6 global collaborators. The repertoires were made available in a free public database intended to serve as a resource for research on the immune response to SARS-CoV-2. A de-identified subject ID, COVID-19 status, age in years and sex were almost always included in the sample metadata. Results and caveats for the whole study, not just this receptor: Clinical and demographic metadata were provided uncurated, with the amount varying by source and participant.

Only one count was recorded for this clone. Its specific antigen is unknown. No much larger clone exists at a distance of one base, and base qualities are not known. The immunoSEQ Assay, a bias-controlled multiplex PCR, was used to amplify TCRbeta CDR3 regions from genomic DNA. From the authors' description of their analysis: Within the assay, amplification of reference gene primers was used to estimate how many nucleated cells each sample contained. Sequence reads were collapsed and filtered to measure the absolute abundance of every unique TCRbeta CDR3 rearrangement. For each sample, productive Simpson clonality was calculated as the square root of Simpson's diversity index over productive rearrangements. Sourced from immuneACCESS, this table was stored by TCRdb with only in-frame sequences that have V and J called. A share of the clones is absent; for the studies checked, an unresolved V gene accounts for under half, and the remainder has no known explanation. From that table come the V and J calls and clone size; the DNA was used to work out D and trimming. For this sample the table gives over 60,000 clones, of which roughly 82% were detected only once. 18% of the sample lies in the top ten.

Whole blood was collected in K2EDTA tubes by collaborating institutions according to the institutions' own protocols. For TCRbeta analysis, collaborators shipped samples as frozen whole blood, isolated PBMCs, or DNA extracted from either of those sample types. As encoded in the germline V gene, CDR1 is MGHRA while CDR2 is YSYEKL. Spanning cysteine to phenylalanine, the CDR3 consists of 16 amino acids. Only the CDR3 portion is preserved as DNA: 48 bases, with reading frame beginning at the first base. Trimming at the junction amounts to 4 bases on V and 0 bases on J, and the germline ends lie 16 bases apart.

The sequenced sample consisted of peripheral blood. This chain is built from TRBV4-1 and TRBJ2-7; perhaps TRBD1 is the D gene, with 6 bases matching. This receptor was identified in a human donor in a cohort sampled during active COVID-19. In nucleotide form, the sequence is TGCGCCAGCAGCCGCACCAGCGGACAGAGCTCCTACGAGCAGTACTTC. It translates to CASSRTSGQSSYEQYF.